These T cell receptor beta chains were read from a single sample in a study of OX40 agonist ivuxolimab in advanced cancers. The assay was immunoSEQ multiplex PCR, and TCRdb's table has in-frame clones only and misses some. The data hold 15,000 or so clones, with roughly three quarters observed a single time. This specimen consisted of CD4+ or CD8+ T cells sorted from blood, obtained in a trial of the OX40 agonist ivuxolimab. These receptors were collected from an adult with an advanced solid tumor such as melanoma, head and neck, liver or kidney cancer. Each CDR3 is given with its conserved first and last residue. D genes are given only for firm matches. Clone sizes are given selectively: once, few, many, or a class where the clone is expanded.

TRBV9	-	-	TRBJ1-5	CASSQGGYSNQPQHF	TGTGCCAGCAGCCAGGGAGGTTATAGCAATCAGCCCCAGCATTTT
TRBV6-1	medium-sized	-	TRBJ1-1	CASSIAETEAFF	TGTGCCAGCAGTATTGCGGAGACTGAAGCTTTCTTT
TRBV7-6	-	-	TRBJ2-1	CASSPRDTLNNEQFF	TGTGCCAGCAGCCCCCGGGACACATTGAACAATGAGCAGTTCTTC
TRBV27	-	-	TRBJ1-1	CASSLWGNGEAFF	TGTGCCAGCAGTTTGTGGGGGAATGGTGAAGCTTTCTTT
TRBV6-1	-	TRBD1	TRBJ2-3	CASSPRQGPDTQYF	TGTGCCAGCAGCCCTCGACAGGGCCCAGATACGCAGTATTTT
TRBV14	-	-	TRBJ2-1	CASSQVPNEQFF	TGTGCCAGCAGCCAAGTTCCCAATGAGCAGTTCTTC
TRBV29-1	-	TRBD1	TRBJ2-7	CSVETGTLYEQYF	TGCAGCGTTGAGACAGGGACCCTCTACGAGCAGTACTTC
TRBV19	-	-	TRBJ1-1	CASSTDPNTEAFF	TGTGCCAGTAGTACCGACCCGAACACTGAAGCTTTCTTT
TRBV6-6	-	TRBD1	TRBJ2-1	CASSYSTDRVNEQFF	TGTGCCAGCAGTTACTCAACCGACAGGGTAAATGAGCAGTTCTTC
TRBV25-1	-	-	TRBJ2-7	CASSELGGYEQYF	TGTGCCAGCAGTGAATTGGGCGGTTACGAGCAGTACTTC
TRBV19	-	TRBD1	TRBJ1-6	CASSPSGTGESPLHF	TGTGCCAGTAGTCCCTCCGGGACAGGGGAATCACCCCTCCACTTT
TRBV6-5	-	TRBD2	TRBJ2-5	CASSILAGGGETQYF	TGTGCCAGCAGTATCCTAGCGGGGGGAGGAGAGACCCAGTACTTC
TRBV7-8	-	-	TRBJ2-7	CASSYDISYEQYF	TGTGCCAGCAGCTACGACATCTCCTACGAGCAGTACTTC
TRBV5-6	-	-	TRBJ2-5	CASSSWVGTLRVETQYF	TGTGCCAGCAGCTCTTGGGTAGGGACACTTAGGGTAGAGACCCAGTACTTC
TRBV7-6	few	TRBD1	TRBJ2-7	CASSKTGDSSYEQYF	TGTGCCAGCAGCAAGACAGGGGACAGCTCCTACGAGCAGTACTTC
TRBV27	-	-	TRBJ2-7	CASSPAGGGLYEQYF	TGTGCCAGCAGTCCAGCAGGTGGAGGACTCTACGAGCAGTACTTC
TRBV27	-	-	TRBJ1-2	CASSPSQTAFYGYTF	TGTGCCAGCAGTCCCAGCCAAACAGCTTTTTATGGCTACACCTTC
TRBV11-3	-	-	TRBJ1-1	CASSFGRYTEAFF	TGTGCCAGCAGCTTTGGGAGGTACACTGAAGCTTTCTTT
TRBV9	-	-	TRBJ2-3	CASGPDTQYF	TGTGCCTCCGGCCCGGATACGCAGTATTTT
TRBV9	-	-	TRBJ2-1	CASSVEGYNEQFF	TGTGCCAGCAGCGTAGAGGGGTACAATGAACAGTTCTTC
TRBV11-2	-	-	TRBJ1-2	CASSPPLGGYTF	TGTGCCAGCAGCCCTCCCCTTGGCGGCTACACCTTC
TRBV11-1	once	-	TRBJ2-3	CASSLVALTQYF	TGTGCCAGCAGCTTAGTGGCCCTTACGCAGTATTTT
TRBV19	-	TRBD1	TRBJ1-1	CASSIGGRGMNTEAFF	TGTGCCAGTAGTATAGGAGGCAGGGGGATGAACACTGAAGCTTTCTTT
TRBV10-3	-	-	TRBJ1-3	CATFAGSGNTIYF	TGTGCCACCTTCGCCGGGTCTGGAAACACCATATATTTT
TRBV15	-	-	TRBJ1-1	CATSSARHNLPEAFF	TGTGCCACCAGCAGTGCCCGACATAATCTCCCTGAAGCTTTCTTT
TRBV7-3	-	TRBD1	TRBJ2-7	CASSLKVEVGQGAVYEQYF	TGTGCCAGCAGCTTAAAGGTCGAGGTGGGACAGGGTGCAGTCTACGAGCAGTACTTC
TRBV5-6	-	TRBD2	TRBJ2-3	CASSLGGGSTDTQYF	TGTGCCAGCAGCTTGGGCGGGGGAAGCACAGATACGCAGTATTTT
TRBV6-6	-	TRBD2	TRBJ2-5	CATSTSGVYQETQYF	TGTGCCACCTCGACTAGCGGGGTATACCAAGAGACCCAGTACTTC
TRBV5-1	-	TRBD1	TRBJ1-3	CASSNPPGQAQSGGNTIYF	TGCGCCAGCAGCAACCCTCCGGGACAGGCCCAGTCAGGCGGAAACACCATATATTTT
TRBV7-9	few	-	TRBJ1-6	CASSLTDYNSPLHF	TGTGCCAGCAGCTTAACCGACTATAATTCACCCCTCCACTTT
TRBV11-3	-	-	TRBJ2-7	CASSPVSYEQYF	TGTGCCAGCAGCCCCGTCTCTTACGAGCAGTACTTC
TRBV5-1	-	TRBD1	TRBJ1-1	CASAYRGLNTEAFF	TGCGCCAGCGCCTACAGGGGGCTGAACACTGAAGCTTTCTTT
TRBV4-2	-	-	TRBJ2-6	CASSQGQANVLTF	TGTGCCAGCAGCCAAGGACAGGCCAACGTCCTGACTTTC
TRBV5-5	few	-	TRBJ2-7	CASSLTDGYYEQYF	TGTGCCAGCAGCTTGACCGACGGCTACTACGAGCAGTACTTC
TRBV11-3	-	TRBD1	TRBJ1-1	CASSHRGANTEAFF	TGTGCCAGCAGCCACAGGGGGGCGAACACTGAAGCTTTCTTT
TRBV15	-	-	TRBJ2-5	CATVNRDGPPETQYF	TGTGCCACAGTCAACCGGGACGGCCCTCCAGAGACCCAGTACTTC
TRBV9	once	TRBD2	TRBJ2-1	CASSSSGGAHNEQFF	TGTGCCAGCAGCTCCAGCGGGGGGGCACACAATGAGCAGTTCTTC
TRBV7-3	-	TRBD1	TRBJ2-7	CASSLRTGREEQYF	TGTGCCAGCAGCTTACGGACAGGACGAGAGGAGCAGTACTTC
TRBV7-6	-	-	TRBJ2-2	CASRPNTGELFF	TGTGCCAGCAGACCGAACACCGGGGAGCTGTTTTTT
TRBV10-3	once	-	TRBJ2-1	CAISESRFEQFF	TGTGCCATCAGTGAGTCGAGGTTTGAGCAGTTCTTC
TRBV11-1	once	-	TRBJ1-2	CASKRTDTNYGYTF	TGTGCCAGCAAGCGGACCGACACTAACTATGGCTACACCTTC
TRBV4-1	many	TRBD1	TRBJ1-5	CASSQEGTGYSNQPQHF	TGCGCCAGCAGCCAAGAGGGGACAGGATATAGCAATCAGCCCCAGCATTTT
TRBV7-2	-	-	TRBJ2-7	CASSLGNEQYF	TGTGCCAGCAGCTTAGGGAACGAGCAGTACTTC
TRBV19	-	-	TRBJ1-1	CASSITGWGTEAFF	TGTGCCAGTAGTATAACAGGGTGGGGCACTGAAGCTTTCTTT
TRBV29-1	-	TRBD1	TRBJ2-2	CSVSGGNTGELFF	TGCAGCGTTTCAGGGGGAAACACCGGGGAGCTGTTTTTT
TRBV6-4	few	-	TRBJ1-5	CASSATLGQPQHF	TGTGCCAGCAGTGCCACCCTAGGTCAGCCCCAGCATTTT
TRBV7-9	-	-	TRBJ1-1	CASSLADKNTEAFF	TGTGCCAGCAGCTTGGCCGACAAGAACACTGAAGCTTTCTTT
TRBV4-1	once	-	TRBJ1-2	CASGQGGPPYGYTF	TGCGCCAGCGGCCAAGGTGGACCGCCCTATGGCTACACCTTC
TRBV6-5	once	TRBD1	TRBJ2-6	CATTGGSGANVLTF	TGTGCCACGACAGGGGGCTCTGGGGCCAACGTCCTGACTTTC
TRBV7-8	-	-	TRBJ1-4	CASSSLGGSTNEKLFF	TGTGCCAGCAGCTCTTTGGGGGGCTCAACTAATGAAAAACTGTTTTTT
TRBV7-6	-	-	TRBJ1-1	CASSEGEGITEAFF	TGTGCCAGCAGCGAAGGGGAGGGGATCACTGAAGCTTTCTTT
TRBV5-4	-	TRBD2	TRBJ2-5	CASSLGGGVQETQYF	TGTGCCAGCAGCTTAGGCGGGGGGGTCCAAGAGACCCAGTACTTC
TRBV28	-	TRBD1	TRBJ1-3	CASSLYRDSSGNTIYF	TGTGCCAGCAGTTTATACCGGGACAGCTCTGGAAACACCATATATTTT
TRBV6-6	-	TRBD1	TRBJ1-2	CASRPGQGGYGYTF	TGTGCCAGCAGACCCGGACAGGGAGGATATGGCTACACCTTC
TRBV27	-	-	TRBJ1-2	CASSISPLVWTAQTF	TGTGCCAGCAGTATCTCACCTTTGGTTTGGACAGCGCAGACCTTC